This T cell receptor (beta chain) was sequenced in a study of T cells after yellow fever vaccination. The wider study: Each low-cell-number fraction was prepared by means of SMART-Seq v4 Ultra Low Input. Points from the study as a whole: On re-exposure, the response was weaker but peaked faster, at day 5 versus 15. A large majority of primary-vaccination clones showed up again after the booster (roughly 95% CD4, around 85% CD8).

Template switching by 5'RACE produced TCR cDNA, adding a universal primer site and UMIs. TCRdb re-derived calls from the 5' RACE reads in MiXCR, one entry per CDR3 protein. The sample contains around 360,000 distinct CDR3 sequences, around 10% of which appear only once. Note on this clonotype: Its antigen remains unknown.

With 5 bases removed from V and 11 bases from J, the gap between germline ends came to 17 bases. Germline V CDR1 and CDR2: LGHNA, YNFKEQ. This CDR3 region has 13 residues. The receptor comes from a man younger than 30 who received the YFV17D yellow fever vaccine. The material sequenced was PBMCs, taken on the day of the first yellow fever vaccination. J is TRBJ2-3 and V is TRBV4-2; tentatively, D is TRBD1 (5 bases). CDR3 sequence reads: CASSESPVGEQYF. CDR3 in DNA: TGTGCCAGCAGCGAATCCCCCGTAGGGGAGCAGTATTTT.